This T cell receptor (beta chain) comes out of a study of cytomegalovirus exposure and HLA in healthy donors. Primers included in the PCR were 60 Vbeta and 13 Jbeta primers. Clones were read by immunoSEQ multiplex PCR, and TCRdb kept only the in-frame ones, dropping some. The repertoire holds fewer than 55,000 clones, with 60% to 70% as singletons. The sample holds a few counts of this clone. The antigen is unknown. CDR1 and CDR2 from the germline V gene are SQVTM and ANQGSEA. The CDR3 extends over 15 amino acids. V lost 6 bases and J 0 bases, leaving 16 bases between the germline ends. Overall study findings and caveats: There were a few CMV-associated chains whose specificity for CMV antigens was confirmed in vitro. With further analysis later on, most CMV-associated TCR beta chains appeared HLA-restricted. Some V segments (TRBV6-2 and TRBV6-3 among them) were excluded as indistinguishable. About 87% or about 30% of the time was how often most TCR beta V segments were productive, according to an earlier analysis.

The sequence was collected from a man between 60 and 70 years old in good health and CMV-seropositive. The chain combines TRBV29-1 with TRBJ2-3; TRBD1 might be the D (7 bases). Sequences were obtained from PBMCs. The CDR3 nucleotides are TGCAGCGTCCGCGGGACAGCAGATAGCACAGATACGCAGTATTTT. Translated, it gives CSVRGTADSTDTQYF.